The T cell receptor beta chain described here comes from a study of blood T cell repertoires in COVID-19. Study-level information: Samples of COVID-19 (acute and convalescent) were obtained from the United States, Italy and Spain. The cDNA or gDNA used as material had been derived from T cells, B-cell-depleted T cells, or PBMCs.

The CDR3 totals 16 residues. CDR1 is SGHRS and CDR2 is YFSETQ in the germline V gene. J lost 0 bases, V lost 0 bases, and 5 bases had no gene match. Enrolment of Seattle patients took place during active infection, and they were followed longitudinally. This clone has only one observation. Original analysis: It was from reference gene primer amplification that nucleated cell counts were estimated. Sequencing was performed with immunoSEQ multiplex PCR; in TCRdb, only in-frame clones are kept and a portion is missing. The DNA gave D and trimming, while V, J and clone size come from that table. The table records 220,000 or so clones, roughly nine tenths of them present only once.

This sequence was found in a woman aged 45-59 years with COVID-19, enrolled during active disease. The sequencing sample was made of peripheral blood. The chain links TRBV5-1 to TRBJ2-7; 8 bases match TRBD1. This chain's CDR3 is CASSLERTGNSYEQYF. CDR3 in DNA: TGCGCCAGCAGCTTGGAGAGGACAGGGAACTCCTACGAGCAGTACTTC.